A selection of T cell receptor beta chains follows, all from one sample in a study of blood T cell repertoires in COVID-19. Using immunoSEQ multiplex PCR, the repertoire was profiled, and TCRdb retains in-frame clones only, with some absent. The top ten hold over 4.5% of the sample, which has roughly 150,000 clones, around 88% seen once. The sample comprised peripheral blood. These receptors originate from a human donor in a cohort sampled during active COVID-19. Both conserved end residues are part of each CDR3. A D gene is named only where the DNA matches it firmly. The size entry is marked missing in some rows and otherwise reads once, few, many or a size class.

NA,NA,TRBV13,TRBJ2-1,TGTGCCAGCAGCTTAGGCCGTTTGCAGGGCCGGAGCTCCTACAATGAGCAGTTCTTC,CASSLGRLQGRSSYNEQFF
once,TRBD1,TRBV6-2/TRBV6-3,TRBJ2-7,TGTGCCAGCAGTTACGTCCCGGGACAGGCCCCCTACGAGCAGTACTTC,CASSYVPGQAPYEQYF
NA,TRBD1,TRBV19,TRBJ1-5,TGTGCCAGTAGTGCTCCGGGACAGCGCAATCAGCCCCAGCATTTT,CASSAPGQRNQPQHF
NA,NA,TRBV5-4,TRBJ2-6,TGTGCCAGCAGTGGAGGGGGGGACGCTGGGGCCAACGTCCTGACTTTC,CASSGGGDAGANVLTF
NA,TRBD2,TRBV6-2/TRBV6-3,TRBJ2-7,TGTGCCAGCAGTAACCTAGCGGGAACTTCCTACGAGCAGTACTTC,CASSNLAGTSYEQYF
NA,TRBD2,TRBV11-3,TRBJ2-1,TGTGCCAGCAGCTTATTTTCGCGACTAGCGGTTTACAATGAGCAGTTCTTC,CASSLFSRLAVYNEQFF
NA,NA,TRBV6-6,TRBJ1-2,TGTGCCAGCAGTTCCCGAGGAGGGGATGGCTACACCTTC,CASSSRGGDGYTF
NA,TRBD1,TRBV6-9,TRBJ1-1,TGTGCCAGCAGTCAGACAGGGGGCCGGTGCACTGAAGCTTTCTTT,CASSQTGGRCTEAFF
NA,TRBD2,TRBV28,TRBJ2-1,TGTGCCAGCAGTTTATGGGTCGGACTAGCGGGGGGTCAAGAGCAGTTCTTC,CASSLWVGLAGGQEQFF
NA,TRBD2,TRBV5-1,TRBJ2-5,TGCGCCAGCAGCTTTAGCGGGAGAGGGGAGACCCAGTACTTC,CASSFSGRGETQYF
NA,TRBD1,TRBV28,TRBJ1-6,TGTGCCAGCAGGGCGCAGGGGGATTCACCCCTCCACTTT,CASRAQGDSPLHF
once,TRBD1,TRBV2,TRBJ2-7,TGTGCCAGCAGCGCGACAGGGGCGATGGCCTACGAGCAGTACTTC,CASSATGAMAYEQYF
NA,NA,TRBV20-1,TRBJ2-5,TGCAGTGCTAGTAGGCTAGCGCCAACGGTGGAGACCCAGTACTTC,CSASRLAPTVETQYF
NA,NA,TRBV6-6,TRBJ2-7,TGTGCCAGCAGTACGCGGGACTCCACCGACCCCTACGAGCAGTACTTC,CASSTRDSTDPYEQYF
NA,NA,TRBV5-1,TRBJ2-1,TGCGCCAGCAGTTCGGGCGGGAACTACAATGAGCAGTTCTTC,CASSSGGNYNEQFF
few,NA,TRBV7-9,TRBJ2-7,TGTGCCAGCAGCAGTTACAGTGCCTACGAGCAGTACTTC,CASSSYSAYEQYF
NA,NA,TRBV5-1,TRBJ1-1,TGCGCCAGCAGCTTGACAGGCGACCAGACTGAAGCTTTCTTT,CASSLTGDQTEAFF
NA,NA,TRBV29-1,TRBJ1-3,TGCAGCGTTGAAGATCCGAGAACTGGAAACACCATATATTTT,CSVEDPRTGNTIYF
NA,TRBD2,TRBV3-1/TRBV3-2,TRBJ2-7,TGTGCCAGCAGCCGCTTTGGCTCGGGTACTAGCGGGAGAGCCTACGAGCAGTACTTC,CASSRFGSGTSGRAYEQYF
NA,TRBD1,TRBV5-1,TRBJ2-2,TGCGCCAGCAGCGCCCGGGACAGGGGACGCTCGAACACCGGGGAGCTGTTTTTT,CASSARDRGRSNTGELFF
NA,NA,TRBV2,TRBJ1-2,TGTGCCAGCAGTGAAGGAATGGAGGGGAGAAACTATGGCTACACCTTC,CASSEGMEGRNYGYTF
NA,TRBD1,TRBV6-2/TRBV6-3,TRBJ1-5,TGTGCCAGCAGCCGGACAGGGTCCAATCAGCCCCAGCATTTT,CASSRTGSNQPQHF
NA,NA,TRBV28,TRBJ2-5,TGTGCCAGCAGCACGGACTACCAAGAGACCCAGTACTTC,CASSTDYQETQYF
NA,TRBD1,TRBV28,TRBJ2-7,TGTGCCAGCAGTTGGGACAGGGGCGAGCAGTACTTC,CASSWDRGEQYF
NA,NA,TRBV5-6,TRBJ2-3,TGTGCCAGCACCCCCTCCCGAAGGGGCGGCACAGATACGCAGTATTTT,CASTPSRRGGTDTQYF
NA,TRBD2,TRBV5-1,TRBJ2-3,TGCGCCAGCAGCTTGCCGGCGGGGGGTAGGGCAGATACGCAGTATTTT,CASSLPAGGRADTQYF